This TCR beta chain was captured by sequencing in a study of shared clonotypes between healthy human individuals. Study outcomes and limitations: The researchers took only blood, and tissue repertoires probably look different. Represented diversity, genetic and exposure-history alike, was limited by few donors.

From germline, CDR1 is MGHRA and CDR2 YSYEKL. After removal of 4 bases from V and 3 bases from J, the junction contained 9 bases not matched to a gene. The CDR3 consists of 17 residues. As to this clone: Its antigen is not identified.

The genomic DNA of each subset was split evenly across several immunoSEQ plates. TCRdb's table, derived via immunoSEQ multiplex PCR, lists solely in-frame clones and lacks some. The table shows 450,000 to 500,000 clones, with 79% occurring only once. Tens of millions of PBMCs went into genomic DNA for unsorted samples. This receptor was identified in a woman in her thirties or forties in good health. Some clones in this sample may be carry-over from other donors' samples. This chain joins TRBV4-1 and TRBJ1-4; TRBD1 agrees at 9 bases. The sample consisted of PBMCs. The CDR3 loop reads CASSLRTGAMSNEKLFF. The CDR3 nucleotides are TGCGCCAGCAGCCTCCGGACAGGGGCCATGTCTAATGAAAAACTGTTTTTT.